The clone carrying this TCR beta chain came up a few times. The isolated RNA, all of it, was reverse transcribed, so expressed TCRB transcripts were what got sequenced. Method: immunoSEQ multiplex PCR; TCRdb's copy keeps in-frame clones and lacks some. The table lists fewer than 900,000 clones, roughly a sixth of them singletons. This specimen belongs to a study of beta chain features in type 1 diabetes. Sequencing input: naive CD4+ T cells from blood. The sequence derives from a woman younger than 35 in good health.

For the CDR3, the DNA is TGTGCCAGCAGCCTCAGGGTTTCCTACGAGCAGTACTTC. Protein: CASSLRVSYEQYF. This chain joins TRBV7-2 and TRBJ2-7; TRBD1 might be the D (5 bases). Trimming took off 5 bases at V and 1 base at J, with 9 bases between the two ends. Looked up from germline, CDR1 is SGHTA and CDR2 is FQGNSA. The CDR3 has 13 amino acids. The full variable domain, its missing parts supplied by reference TRBV7-2 and TRBJ2-7, is GAGVSQSPSNKVTEKGKDVELRCDPISGHTALYWYRQSLGQGLEFLIYFQGNSAPDKSGLPSDRFSAERTGGSVSTLTIQRTQQEDSAVYLCASSLRVSYEQYFGPGTRLTVT.